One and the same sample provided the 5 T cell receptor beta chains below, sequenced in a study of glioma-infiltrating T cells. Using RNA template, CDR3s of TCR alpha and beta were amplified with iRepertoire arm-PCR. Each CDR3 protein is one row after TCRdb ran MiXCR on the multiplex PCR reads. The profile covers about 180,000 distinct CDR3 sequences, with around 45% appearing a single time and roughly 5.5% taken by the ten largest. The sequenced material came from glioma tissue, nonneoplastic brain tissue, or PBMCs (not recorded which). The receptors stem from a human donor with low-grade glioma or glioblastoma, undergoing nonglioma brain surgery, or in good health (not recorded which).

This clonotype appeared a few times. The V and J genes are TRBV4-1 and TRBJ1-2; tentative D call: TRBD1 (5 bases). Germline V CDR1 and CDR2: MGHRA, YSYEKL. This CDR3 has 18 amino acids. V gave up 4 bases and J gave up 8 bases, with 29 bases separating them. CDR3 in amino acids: CASSPPSGAQSGLSGYTF. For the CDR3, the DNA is TGCGCCAGCAGCCCCCCATCCGGGGCCCAGTCGGGTCTCTCCGGCTACACCTTC.

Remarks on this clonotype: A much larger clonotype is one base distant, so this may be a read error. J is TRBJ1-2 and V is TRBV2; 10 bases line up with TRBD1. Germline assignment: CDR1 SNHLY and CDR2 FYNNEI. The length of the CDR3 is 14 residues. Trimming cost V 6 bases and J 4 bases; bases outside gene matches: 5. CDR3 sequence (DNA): TGTGCCAGCAGGGACAGGGGGAGGTCCTATGGCTACACCTTC. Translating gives CASRDRGRSYGYTF.

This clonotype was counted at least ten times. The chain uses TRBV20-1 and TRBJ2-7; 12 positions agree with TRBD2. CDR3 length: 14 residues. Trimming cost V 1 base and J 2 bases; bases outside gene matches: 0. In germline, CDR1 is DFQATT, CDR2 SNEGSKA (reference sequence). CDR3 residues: CSARGLAGAYEQYF. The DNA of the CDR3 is TGCAGTGCTAGAGGACTAGCGGGAGCCTACGAGCAGTACTTC.

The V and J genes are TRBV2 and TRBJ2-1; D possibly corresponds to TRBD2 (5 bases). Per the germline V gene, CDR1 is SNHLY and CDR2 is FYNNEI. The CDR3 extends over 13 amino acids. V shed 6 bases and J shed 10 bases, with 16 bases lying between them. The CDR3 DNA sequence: TGTGCCAGCAGGGAGGTCGACCGGGGAGAGCAGTTCTTC. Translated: CASREVDRGEQFF.

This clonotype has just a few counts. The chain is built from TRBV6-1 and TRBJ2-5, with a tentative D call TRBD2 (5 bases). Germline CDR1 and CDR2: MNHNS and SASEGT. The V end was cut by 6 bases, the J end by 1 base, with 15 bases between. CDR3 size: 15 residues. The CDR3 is CASSDIGRAQETQYF. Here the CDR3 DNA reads TGTGCCAGCAGCGATATAGGGAGAGCCCAAGAGACCCAGTACTTC.